These 12 T cell receptor beta chains were sequenced from one sample in a study of cytomegalovirus exposure and HLA in healthy donors. The PCR had 60 Vbeta and 13 Jbeta primers. Produced via immunoSEQ multiplex PCR; TCRdb's table is partial and in-frame only. This sample yields some 130,000 clones, of which 77% are seen a single time; roughly 4.2% belongs to the top ten. Sequencing used PBMCs. The receptors were sampled from a male donor in good health and CMV-seropositive.

The rearrangement joins TRBV28 to TRBJ1-1, with D possibly being TRBD1 (5 bases). This CDR3 has 14 amino acids. The V end lost 3 bases, the J end lost 4 bases, and 12 bases lay between the germline ends. Germline CDR1 reads MDHEN; CDR2 reads SYDVKM. The CDR3 region has the DNA TGTGCCAGCAGTTTTGGGGGGTCGGGCACTGAAGCTTTCTTT. Its translation: CASSFGGSGTEAFF.

The rearrangement links TRBV19 to TRBJ1-2; 8 bases are shared with TRBD1. Germline lookup yields CDR1 LNHDA and CDR2 SQIVND (reference sequence). This CDR3 comprises 16 residues. Losses at the gene ends were 4 bases for V and 7 bases for J; bases not matched to a gene: 14. DNA for the CDR3: TGTGCCAGTAGTACCTGGGCCCGGACAGGGCGTTTTGGCTACACCTTC. Protein product: CASSTWARTGRFGYTF.

In this sample, this clone turned up a few times. The genes are TRBV6-1 and TRBJ2-7; 10 bases are a match to TRBD2. J was trimmed by 5 bases and V by 5 bases; bases with no gene match: 9. Germline V gene sequence: CDR1 MNHNS, CDR2 SASEGT. The length of the CDR3 is 15 residues. The CDR3 DNA reads as TGTGCCAGCAGTAACTTAGCGGGAGGAGGCGACGAGCAGTACTTC. Translating gives CASSNLAGGGDEQYF.

The chain combines TRBV7-9 with TRBJ1-4; TRBD1 might be the D (5 bases). CDR3 length equals 14 residues. The germline V gene has CDR1 SEHNR and CDR2 FQNEAQ (reference sequence). The ends were cut back, 5 bases at V and 7 bases at J, with 14 bases in the middle. CDR3 loop: CASSLGGGREKLFF. The CDR3, as DNA: TGTGCCAGCAGCCTTGGGGGGGGTCGTGAAAAACTGTTTTTT.

This chain connects TRBV7-3 to TRBJ2-3; TRBD2 agrees at 7 bases. Trimming took 2 bases from V and 4 from J; bases not matched to a gene: 6. Germline CDR1 and CDR2: SGHTA and FQGTGA. CDR3 length: 15 residues. The CDR3 sequence is CASSLGAGPSDTQYF. The CDR3 nucleotides read TGTGCCAGCAGCTTAGGAGCGGGACCATCAGATACGCAGTATTTT.

The chain combines TRBV18 with TRBJ2-7; D is unclear. Germline V gene sequence: CDR1 KGHSH, CDR2 LQKENI. V was cut by 2 bases and J by 1 base, with 12 bases left in between. This CDR3 is 15 amino acids long. The DNA for the CDR3 is TGTGCCAGCTCACCAGATATGGCGGTTTCCTACGAGCAGTACTTC. The encoded protein is CASSPDMAVSYEQYF.

The V gene is TRBV5-1, the J gene TRBJ1-4; D possibly corresponds to TRBD1 (6 bases). The V end lost 1 base, the J end lost 5 bases, and 12 bases lay between the germline ends. The length of the CDR3 is 15 residues. In germline, CDR1 is SGHRS, CDR2 YFSETQ. This CDR3 reads CASSLMGQGNEKLFF. CDR3 DNA sequence: TGCGCCAGCAGCTTGATGGGACAAGGAAATGAAAAACTGTTTTTT.

This clone was picked up a small number of times. The chain employs TRBV6-5 and TRBJ1-1, with D possibly matching TRBD1 (6 bases). The CDR3 sequence is 15 residues long. CDR1 and CDR2 (germline): MNHEY, SVGAGI. V was trimmed by 5 bases and J by 1 base, leaving 14 bases between them. DNA for the CDR3: TGTGCCAGCAGTCATCGGACAGACGGGAACACTGAAGCTTTCTTT. Protein sequence: CASSHRTDGNTEAFF.

The chain is built from TRBV18 and TRBJ2-1; 10 bases match TRBD1. Germline V gene sequence: CDR1 KGHSH, CDR2 LQKENI. The CDR3 length is 13 residues. The V segment lost 5 bases and the J segment 8 bases; nucleotides outside the gene matches: 3. The CDR3 DNA is TGTGCCAGCTCAAAGGACAGGGGGGATGAGCAGTTCTTC. As protein: CASSKDRGDEQFF.

The CDR3 loop is CSVAGNSYNEQFF. DNA of the CDR3: TGCAGCGTTGCGGGGAACTCCTACAATGAGCAGTTCTTC. The gene calls are TRBV29-1 and TRBJ2-1, with TRBD2 as a possible D gene (5 bases). Between the trimmed V and J ends, which lost 4 bases and 0 bases, there was a span of 7 bases. CDR1 and CDR2 (germline): SQVTM, ANQGSEA. The CDR3 runs to 13 residues.

The chain couples TRBV6-5 to TRBJ2-2; D might be TRBD2 (6 bases). Germline values: CDR1 MNHEY, CDR2 SVGAGI. This CDR3 spans 13 amino acids. Trimming took 2 bases from V and 13 from J, leaving 14 bases between them. The CDR3 DNA is TGTGCCAGCAGTTACAATAGCGGAAATCGGCTGTTTTTT. Translating it yields CASSYNSGNRLFF.

The chain combines TRBV29-1 with TRBJ1-1; D perhaps matches TRBD1 (5 bases). The V end was cut by 5 bases, the J end by 0 bases, with 16 bases between. There are 15 residues in the CDR3. Germline-derived CDR1 and CDR2 are SQVTM and ANQGSEA. This CDR3 is CSVPALGGMNTEAFF. The DNA for the CDR3 is TGCAGCGTTCCTGCACTGGGGGGGATGAACACTGAAGCTTTCTTT.